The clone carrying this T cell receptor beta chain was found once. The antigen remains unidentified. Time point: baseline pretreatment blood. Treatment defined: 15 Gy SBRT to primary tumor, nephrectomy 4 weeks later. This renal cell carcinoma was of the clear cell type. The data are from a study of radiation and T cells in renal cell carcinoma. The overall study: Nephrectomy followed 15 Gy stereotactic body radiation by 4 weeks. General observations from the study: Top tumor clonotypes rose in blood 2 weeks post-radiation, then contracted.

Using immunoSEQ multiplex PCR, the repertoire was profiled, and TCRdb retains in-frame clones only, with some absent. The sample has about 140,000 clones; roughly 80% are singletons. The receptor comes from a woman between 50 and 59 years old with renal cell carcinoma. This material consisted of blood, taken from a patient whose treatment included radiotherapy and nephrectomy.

CDR3: CASSPNANINEQFF. Written as DNA, the CDR3 is TGTGCCAGCAGCCCGAACGCCAATATTAATGAGCAGTTCTTC. V usage is TRBV7-9 and J usage is TRBJ2-1; D is unclear. The CDR3 sequence is 14 residues long. CDR1 and CDR2 from the germline V gene are SEHNR and FQNEAQ (reference sequence). The germline V and J ends were trimmed by 5 bases and 7 bases, with 15 bases remaining between them.